This is a list of T cell receptor beta chains from one sample in a study of T cell responses to AZD1222 COVID-19 vaccine. Clones were sequenced by immunoSEQ multiplex PCR, and TCRdb holds only the in-frame ones, with some missing. The data hold more than 110,000 clones, with under 95% observed a single time. The sample in question was peripheral blood, obtained on day 0 of AZD1222 vaccination. The source is an adult in good health. The CDR3 runs from the conserved cysteine through the conserved F or W. D genes are given only for firm matches. Expanded clones get a size class; other rows say once, few or many, or leave the size out.

CDR3aa,CDR3nt,d_gene,j_gene,v_gene,abundance
CASAGDGYTF,TGTGCCAGCGCCGGGGATGGCTACACCTTC,-,TRBJ1-2,TRBV7-2,-
CAWSSQTGDYGYTF,TGTGCCTGGAGTTCACAGACAGGGGACTATGGCTACACCTTC,TRBD1,TRBJ1-2,TRBV30,-
CASSHPGKVNEKLFF,TGCGCCAGCAGCCATCCCGGGAAGGTTAATGAAAAACTGTTTTTT,-,TRBJ1-4,TRBV4-1,-
CASSQETWGTEAFF,TGTGCCAGCAGCCAAGAAACGTGGGGCACTGAAGCTTTCTTT,-,TRBJ1-1,TRBV14,-
CASSLGGRGRGNTIYF,TGTGCCAGCAGCTTAGGAGGCCGGGGGCGAGGAAACACCATATATTTT,-,TRBJ1-3,TRBV7-9,once
CASSPGVNQPQHF,TGTGCCAGCAGCCCTGGAGTAAATCAGCCCCAGCATTTT,-,TRBJ1-5,TRBV7-7,-
CASSLTGQNEQFF,TGTGCCAGCAGTTTGACAGGTCAGAATGAGCAGTTCTTC,-,TRBJ2-1,TRBV28,-
CASSQDPRSSYNSPLHF,TGCGCCAGCAGCCAAGATCCGCGGAGCTCCTATAATTCACCCCTCCACTTT,-,TRBJ1-6,TRBV4-1,-
CASSIGGGAGTEAFF,TGTGCCAGTAGTATAGGGGGGGGCGCCGGTACTGAAGCTTTCTTT,-,TRBJ1-1,TRBV19,once
CASTGGEQFF,TGTGCCAGCACAGGCGGTGAGCAGTTCTTC,-,TRBJ2-1,TRBV21-1,-
CASSSTENQPQHF,TGTGCCAGCAGCTCCACCGAGAATCAGCCCCAGCATTTT,-,TRBJ1-5,TRBV7-8,-
CASSQEWPDTSKLFF,TGCGCCAGCAGCCAAGAGTGGCCCGATACCTCTAAACTGTTTTTT,-,TRBJ1-4,TRBV4-1,once
CASSLEVAAPYNEQFF,TGTGCCAGCAGCTTAGAGGTAGCGGCTCCCTACAATGAGCAGTTCTTC,-,TRBJ2-1,TRBV7-9,-
CASSILSSNYGYTF,TGTGCCAGTAGTATCTTATCGTCTAACTATGGCTACACCTTC,-,TRBJ1-2,TRBV19,-
CASAGPSYNEQFF,TGTGCCAGTGCGGGTCCCTCCTACAATGAGCAGTTCTTC,-,TRBJ2-1,TRBV5-6,once
CASSLVSAGNTIYF,TGTGCCAGCAGCTTAGTTTCCGCGGGAAACACCATATATTTT,-,TRBJ1-3,TRBV7-2,-
CASSQEGAEGLYGYTF,TGTGCCAGCAGCCAAGAGGGAGCAGAAGGGCTCTATGGCTACACCTTC,-,TRBJ1-2,TRBV4-2,-
CSASTVSYEQYF,TGCAGTGCTAGTACAGTTTCCTACGAGCAGTACTTC,-,TRBJ2-7,TRBV20-1,-
CASIQTGGDGYTF,TGTGCCAGCATCCAGACAGGAGGGGATGGCTACACCTTC,-,TRBJ1-2,TRBV6-5,once
CASSLRTDVEQYF,TGTGCCAGCAGTTTAAGGACAGACGTAGAGCAGTACTTC,-,TRBJ2-7,TRBV12-3/TRBV12-4,-
CASSLGGVSPLHF,TGTGCCAGCAGCTTGGGGGGGGTTTCACCCCTCCACTTT,-,TRBJ1-6,TRBV5-4,-
CASSEGVTTSGGVADTQYF,TGTGCCAGCAGTGAAGGGGTTACCACTAGCGGGGGGGTTGCAGATACGCAGTATTTT,TRBD2,TRBJ2-3,TRBV9,-
CASSLDLGGASTEAFF,TGTGCCAGCAGTTTAGATTTGGGGGGCGCGAGCACTGAAGCTTTCTTT,-,TRBJ1-1,TRBV27,-
CASSEARQETQYF,TGTGCCAGCAGTGAAGCGCGCCAAGAGACCCAGTACTTC,-,TRBJ2-5,TRBV2,-
CASSPEGTGTFEAFF,TGTGCCAGCAGCCCGGAGGGGACAGGCACTTTTGAAGCTTTCTTT,TRBD1,TRBJ1-1,TRBV7-9,-
CASNPYEQYF,TGTGCCAGCAACCCCTACGAGCAGTACTTC,-,TRBJ2-7,TRBV6-4,-
CASSVTGQETQYF,TGTGCCAGCAGCGTGACAGGGCAAGAGACCCAGTACTTC,TRBD1,TRBJ2-5,TRBV5-6,once
CASSTGPGNTIYF,TGTGCCAGCAGCACGGGACCTGGAAACACCATATATTTT,-,TRBJ1-3,TRBV7-3,-
CASTANYGYTF,TGTGCCAGTACAGCTAACTATGGCTACACCTTC,-,TRBJ1-2,TRBV7-9,-
CASSSPGSREQYF,TGTGCCAGCAGCTCCCCGGGATCTCGAGAGCAGTACTTC,-,TRBJ2-7,TRBV7-2,-
CASSLPGTGGSGELFF,TGTGCCAGCAGCTTGCCGGGCACCGGGGGAAGCGGGGAGCTGTTTTTT,-,TRBJ2-2,TRBV5-4,-
CASSKMSGANVLTF,TGTGCCAGCAGTAAGATGTCTGGGGCCAACGTCCTGACTTTC,-,TRBJ2-6,TRBV7-3,-
CASSEVRLSEQFF,TGTGCCAGCAGTGAAGTTAGGCTTAGTGAGCAGTTCTTC,-,TRBJ2-1,TRBV6-1,-
CASRLTSGRDNEQFF,TGTGCCAGCAGACTGACTAGCGGGAGAGACAATGAGCAGTTCTTC,TRBD2,TRBJ2-1,TRBV11-1,-
CASSGLAGAYEQYF,TGTGCCAGCAGTGGGCTAGCGGGGGCCTACGAGCAGTACTTC,TRBD2,TRBJ2-7,TRBV2,-
CAWSRRLGVAGELFF,TGTGCCTGGAGTCGGAGGTTGGGGGTCGCGGGGGAGCTGTTTTTT,-,TRBJ2-2,TRBV30,-
CASSYVDRGGYTF,TGTGCCAGCAGCTACGTCGACAGGGGTGGCTACACCTTC,TRBD1,TRBJ1-2,TRBV7-8,-
CATSARTLYQPQHF,TGTGCCACCTCTGCCAGGACACTTTATCAGCCCCAGCATTTT,-,TRBJ1-5,TRBV19,-
CASSILQGGNEQFF,TGTGCCAGTAGTATTCTCCAAGGCGGGAATGAGCAGTTCTTC,-,TRBJ2-1,TRBV19,-
CASSRGSGTQGFGYTF,TGCGCCAGCAGCCGAGGGTCAGGGACTCAGGGATTTGGCTACACCTTC,-,TRBJ1-2,TRBV4-3,-
CASSLPNLPYEQYF,TGCGCCAGCAGCTTGCCTAATCTTCCCTACGAGCAGTACTTC,-,TRBJ2-7,TRBV5-1,once
CAWSEGDGELFF,TGTGCCTGGAGTGAGGGTGACGGGGAGCTGTTTTTT,-,TRBJ2-2,TRBV30,-
CASSLSPQGEQFF,TGCGCCAGCAGCTTGAGCCCTCAGGGTGAGCAGTTCTTC,-,TRBJ2-1,TRBV5-1,-
CASSPPGLNEQFF,TGTGCCAGCTCACCGCCAGGGTTGAATGAGCAGTTCTTC,-,TRBJ2-1,TRBV18,-
CASSPDWTNTEAFF,TGTGCCAGCAGCCCCGACTGGACCAACACTGAAGCTTTCTTT,-,TRBJ1-1,TRBV28,-
CAISEFDLNYGYTF,TGTGCCATCAGTGAGTTCGACCTAAACTATGGCTACACCTTC,-,TRBJ1-2,TRBV10-3,-
CASSLGPTGSLHF,TGCGCCAGCAGCTTGGGCCCGACGGGGTCCCTCCACTTT,-,TRBJ1-6,TRBV5-1,-
CASSLAPGQGYTF,TGTGCCAGCAGCTTGGCCCCAGGCCAGGGCTACACCTTC,-,TRBJ1-2,TRBV5-5,-
CASSLNRNSPLHF,TGTGCCAGCAGTTTAAACAGGAATTCACCCCTCCACTTT,-,TRBJ1-6,TRBV27,-
CASSGEANYGYTF,TGTGCCAGCAGTGGAGAAGCTAACTATGGCTACACCTTC,-,TRBJ1-2,TRBV2,-
CASSLEIAGNRMGEQFF,TGTGCCAGCAGCTTAGAAATAGCGGGAAATAGAATGGGTGAGCAGTTCTTC,TRBD2,TRBJ2-1,TRBV11-3,-
CASGRTSGRSGEQFF,TGTGCTAGTGGTCGGACTAGCGGGAGGAGTGGTGAGCAGTTCTTC,TRBD2,TRBJ2-1,TRBV12-5,-
CASSALTGHYEQYF,TGTGCCAGCAGCGCCCTGACAGGGCACTACGAGCAGTACTTC,TRBD1,TRBJ2-7,TRBV6-5,-
CASSANSPLHF,TGTGCCAGCAGCGCTAATTCACCCCTCCACTTT,-,TRBJ1-6,TRBV5-6,-
CASSPPSGRALFDQYF,TGTGCCAGCAGCCCCCCTAGCGGGAGGGCCCTTTTTGACCAGTACTTC,TRBD2,TRBJ2-7,TRBV7-9,-